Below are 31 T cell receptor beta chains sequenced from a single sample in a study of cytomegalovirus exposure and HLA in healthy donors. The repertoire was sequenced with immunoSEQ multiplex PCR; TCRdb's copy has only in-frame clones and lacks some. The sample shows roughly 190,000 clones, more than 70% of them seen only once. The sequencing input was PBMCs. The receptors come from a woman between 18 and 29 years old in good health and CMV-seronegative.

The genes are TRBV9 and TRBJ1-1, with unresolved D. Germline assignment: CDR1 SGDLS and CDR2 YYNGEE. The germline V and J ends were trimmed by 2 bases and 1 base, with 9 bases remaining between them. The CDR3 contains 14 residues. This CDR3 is CASSVKNGNTEAFF. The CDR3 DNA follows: TGTGCCAGCAGCGTCAAAAACGGGAACACTGAAGCTTTCTTT.

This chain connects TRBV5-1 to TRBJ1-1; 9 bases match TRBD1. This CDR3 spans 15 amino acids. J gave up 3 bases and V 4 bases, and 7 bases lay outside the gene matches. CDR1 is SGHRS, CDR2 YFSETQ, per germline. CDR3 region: CASSPSWTGDTEAFF. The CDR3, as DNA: TGCGCCAGCAGCCCTTCTTGGACAGGGGACACTGAAGCTTTCTTT.

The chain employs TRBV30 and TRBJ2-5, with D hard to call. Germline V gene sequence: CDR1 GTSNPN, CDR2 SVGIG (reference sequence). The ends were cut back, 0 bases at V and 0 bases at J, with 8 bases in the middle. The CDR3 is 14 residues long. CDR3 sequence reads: CAWSVTRYQETQYF. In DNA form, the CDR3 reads TGTGCCTGGAGTGTCACTCGGTACCAAGAGACCCAGTACTTC.

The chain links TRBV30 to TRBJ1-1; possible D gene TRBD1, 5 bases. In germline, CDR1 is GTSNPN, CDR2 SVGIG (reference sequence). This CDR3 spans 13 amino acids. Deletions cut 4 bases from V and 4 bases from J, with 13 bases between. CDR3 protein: CAWIIQRGTEAFF. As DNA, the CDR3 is TGTGCCTGGATCATCCAAAGGGGCACTGAAGCTTTCTTT.

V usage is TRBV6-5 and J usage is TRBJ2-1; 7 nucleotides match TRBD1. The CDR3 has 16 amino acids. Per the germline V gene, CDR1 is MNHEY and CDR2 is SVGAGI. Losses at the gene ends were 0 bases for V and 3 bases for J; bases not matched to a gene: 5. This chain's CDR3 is CASSYSWQGVYNEQFF. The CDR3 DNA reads TGTGCCAGCAGTTACTCGTGGCAGGGGGTCTACAATGAGCAGTTCTTC.

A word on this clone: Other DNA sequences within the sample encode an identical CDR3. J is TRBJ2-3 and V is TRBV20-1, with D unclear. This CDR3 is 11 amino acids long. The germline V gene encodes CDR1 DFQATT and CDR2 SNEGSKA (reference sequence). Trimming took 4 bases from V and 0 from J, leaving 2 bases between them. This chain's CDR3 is CSATSTDTQYF. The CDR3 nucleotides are TGCAGTGCTACTAGCACAGATACGCAGTATTTT.

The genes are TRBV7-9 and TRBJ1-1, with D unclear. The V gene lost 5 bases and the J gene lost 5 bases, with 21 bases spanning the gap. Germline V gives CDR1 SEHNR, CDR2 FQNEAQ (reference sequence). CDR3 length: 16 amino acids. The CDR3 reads CASSRGGVSRSTEAFF. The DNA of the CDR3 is TGTGCCAGCAGCCGAGGCGGGGTTAGTAGGTCAACTGAAGCTTTCTTT. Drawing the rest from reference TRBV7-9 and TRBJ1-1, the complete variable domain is DTGVSQNPRHKITKRGQNVTFRCDPISEHNRLYWYRQTLGQGPEFLTYFQNEAQLEKSRLLSDRFSAERPKGSFSTLEIQRTEQGDSAMYLCASSRGGVSRSTEAFFGQGTRLTVV.

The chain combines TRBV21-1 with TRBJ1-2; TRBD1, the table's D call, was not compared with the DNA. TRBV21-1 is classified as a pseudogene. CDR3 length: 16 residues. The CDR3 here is CASSKEPQVHHYGYTF. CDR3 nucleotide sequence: TGTGCCAGCAGCAAAGAACCACAGGTTCACCACTATGGCTACACCTTC.

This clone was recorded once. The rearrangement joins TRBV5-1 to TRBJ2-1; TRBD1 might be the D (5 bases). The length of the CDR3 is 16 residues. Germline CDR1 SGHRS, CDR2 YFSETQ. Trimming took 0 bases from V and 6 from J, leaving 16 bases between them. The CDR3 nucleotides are TGCGCCAGCAGCTTGGCCGTGGGCTCTGGGGCCAATGAGCAGTTCTTC. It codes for CASSLAVGSGANEQFF.

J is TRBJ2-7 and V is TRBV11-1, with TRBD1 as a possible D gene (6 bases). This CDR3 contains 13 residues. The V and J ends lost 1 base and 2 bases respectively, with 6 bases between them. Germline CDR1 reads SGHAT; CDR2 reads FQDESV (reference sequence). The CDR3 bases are TGTGCCAGCAGCTTAGAGGGGGCCTACGAGCAGTACTTC. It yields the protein CASSLEGAYEQYF.

CDR3 in amino acids: CASSRTGAVGELFF. The CDR3 DNA reads as TGTGCCAGCAGCCGAACAGGGGCCGTCGGGGAGCTGTTTTTT. V is TRBV6-5 and J is TRBJ2-2, with 7 bases matching TRBD1. CDR1 and CDR2 from the germline V gene are MNHEY and SVGAGI. Trimming removed 6 bases from V and 7 bases from J; junction bases left unmatched: 8. The CDR3 runs 14 residues.

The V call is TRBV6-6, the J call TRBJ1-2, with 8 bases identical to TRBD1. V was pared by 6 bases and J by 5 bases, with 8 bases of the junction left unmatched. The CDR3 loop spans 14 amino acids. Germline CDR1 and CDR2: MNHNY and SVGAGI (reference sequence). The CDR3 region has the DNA TGTGCCAGCAGATACCGGACAGGGATTTATGGCTACACCTTC. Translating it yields CASRYRTGIYGYTF.

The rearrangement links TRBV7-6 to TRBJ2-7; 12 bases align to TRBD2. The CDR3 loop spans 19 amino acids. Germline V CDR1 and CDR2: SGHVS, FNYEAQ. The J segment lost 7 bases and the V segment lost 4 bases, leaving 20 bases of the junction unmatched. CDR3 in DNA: TGTGCCAGCAGCTATGACCCCCCGCGACTAGCGGGAGTGTTAGGGGAGCAGTACTTC. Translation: CASSYDPPRLAGVLGEQYF.

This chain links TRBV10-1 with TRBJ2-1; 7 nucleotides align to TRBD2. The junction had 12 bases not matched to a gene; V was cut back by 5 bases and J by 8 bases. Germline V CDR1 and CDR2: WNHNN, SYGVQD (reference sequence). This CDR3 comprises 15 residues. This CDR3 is CASSQQMGGVDEQFF. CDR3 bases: TGCGCCAGCAGTCAACAAATGGGGGGGGTCGATGAGCAGTTCTTC.

This CDR3 reads CASSLGLAGVQETQYF. CDR3 nucleotides: TGTGCCAGCAGCTTGGGGCTAGCGGGGGTTCAAGAGACCCAGTACTTC. The J gene is TRBJ2-5, the V gene TRBV5-4; TRBD2 matches at 10 bases. V gave up 0 bases and J gave up 2 bases; unmatched junction bases: 4. This CDR3 has 16 residues. CDR1 and CDR2 (germline): SGHNT, YYREEE (reference sequence).

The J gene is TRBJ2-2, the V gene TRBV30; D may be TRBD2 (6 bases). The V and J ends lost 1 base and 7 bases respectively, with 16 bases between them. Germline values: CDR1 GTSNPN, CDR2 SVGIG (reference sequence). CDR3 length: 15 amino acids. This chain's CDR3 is CAWSGGPLGGGELFF. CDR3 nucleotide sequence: TGTGCCTGGAGTGGGGGACCTCTCGGGGGCGGGGAGCTGTTTTTT.

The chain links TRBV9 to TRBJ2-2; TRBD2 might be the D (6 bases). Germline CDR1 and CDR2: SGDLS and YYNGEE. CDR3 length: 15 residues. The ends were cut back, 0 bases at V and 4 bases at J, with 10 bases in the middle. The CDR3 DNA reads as TGTGCCAGCAGCGTAGTTCGGGGAGGCACCGGGGAGCTGTTTTTT. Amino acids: CASSVVRGGTGELFF.

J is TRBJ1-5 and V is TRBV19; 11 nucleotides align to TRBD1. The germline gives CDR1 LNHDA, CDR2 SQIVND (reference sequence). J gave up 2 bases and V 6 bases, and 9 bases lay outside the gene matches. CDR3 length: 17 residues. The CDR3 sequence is CASRTDRGLVGNQPQHF. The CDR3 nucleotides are TGTGCCAGTAGGACGGACAGGGGGCTCGTAGGCAATCAGCCCCAGCATTTT.

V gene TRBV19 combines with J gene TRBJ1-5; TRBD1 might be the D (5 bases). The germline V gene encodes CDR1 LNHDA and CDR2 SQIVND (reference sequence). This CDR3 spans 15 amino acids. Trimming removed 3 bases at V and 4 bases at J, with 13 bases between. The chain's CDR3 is CASSIRRGKNQPQHF. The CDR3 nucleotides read TGTGCCAGTAGTATCCGGCGGGGGAAGAATCAGCCCCAGCATTTT.

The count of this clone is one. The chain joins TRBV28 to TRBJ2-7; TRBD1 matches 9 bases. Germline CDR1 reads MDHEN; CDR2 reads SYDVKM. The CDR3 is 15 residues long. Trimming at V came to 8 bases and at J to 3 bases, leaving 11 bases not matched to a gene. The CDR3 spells CASGGSGQGHYEQYF. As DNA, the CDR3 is TGTGCCAGCGGGGGATCGGGACAGGGACACTACGAGCAGTACTTC.

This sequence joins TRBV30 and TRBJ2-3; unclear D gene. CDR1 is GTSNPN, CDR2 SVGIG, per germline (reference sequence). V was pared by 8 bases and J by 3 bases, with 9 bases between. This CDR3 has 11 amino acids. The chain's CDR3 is CALGRTDTQYF. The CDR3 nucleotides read TGTGCCCTAGGTCGGACAGATACGCAGTATTTT.

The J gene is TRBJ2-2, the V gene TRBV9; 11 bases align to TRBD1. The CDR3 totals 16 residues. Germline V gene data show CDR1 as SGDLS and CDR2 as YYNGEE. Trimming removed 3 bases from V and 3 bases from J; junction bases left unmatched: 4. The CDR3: CASSAGQGEYTGELFF. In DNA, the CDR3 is TGTGCCAGCAGCGCGGGACAGGGGGAATACACCGGGGAGCTGTTTTTT.

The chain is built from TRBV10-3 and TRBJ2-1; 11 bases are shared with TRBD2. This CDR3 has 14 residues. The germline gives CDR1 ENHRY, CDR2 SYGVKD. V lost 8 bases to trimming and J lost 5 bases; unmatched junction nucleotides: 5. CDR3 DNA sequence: TGTGCCATCTGCGGGACTAGCGGAAACAATGAGCAGTTCTTC. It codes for CAICGTSGNNEQFF.

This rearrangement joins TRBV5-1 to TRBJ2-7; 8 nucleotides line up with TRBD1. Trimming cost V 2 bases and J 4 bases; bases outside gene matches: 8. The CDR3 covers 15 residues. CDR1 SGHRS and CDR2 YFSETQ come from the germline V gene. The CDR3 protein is CASSFKGTGVYEQYF. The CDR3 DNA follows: TGCGCCAGCAGCTTTAAGGGGACAGGAGTATACGAGCAGTACTTC.

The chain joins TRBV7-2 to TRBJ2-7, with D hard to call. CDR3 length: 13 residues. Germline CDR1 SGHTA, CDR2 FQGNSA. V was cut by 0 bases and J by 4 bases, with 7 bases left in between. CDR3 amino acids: CASSLAFQYEQYF. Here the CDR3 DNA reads TGTGCCAGCAGCTTAGCGTTTCAGTACGAGCAGTACTTC.

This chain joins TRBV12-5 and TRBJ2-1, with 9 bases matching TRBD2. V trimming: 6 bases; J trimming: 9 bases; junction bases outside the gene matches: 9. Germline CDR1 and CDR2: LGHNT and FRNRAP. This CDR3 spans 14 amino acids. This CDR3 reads CASGLSGSIGEQFF. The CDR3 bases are TGTGCTAGTGGCCTTAGCGGGAGTATCGGTGAGCAGTTCTTC.

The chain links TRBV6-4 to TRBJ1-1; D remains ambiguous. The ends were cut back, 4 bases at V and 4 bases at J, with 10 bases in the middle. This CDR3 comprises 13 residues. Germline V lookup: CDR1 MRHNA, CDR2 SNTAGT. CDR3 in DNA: TGTGCCAGCAGTGTAGAGACTAGCACTGAAGCTTTCTTT. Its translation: CASSVETSTEAFF.

The CDR3 loop is CASSLLLAGINEQFF. DNA for the CDR3: TGTGCCAGCAGCTTACTACTAGCGGGTATCAATGAGCAGTTCTTC. V and J are TRBV7-9 and TRBJ2-1, with 9 bases identical to TRBD2. The CDR3 covers 15 residues. CDR1 is SEHNR, CDR2 FQNEAQ, per germline (reference sequence). V trimming: 2 bases; J trimming: 6 bases; junction bases outside the gene matches: 5.

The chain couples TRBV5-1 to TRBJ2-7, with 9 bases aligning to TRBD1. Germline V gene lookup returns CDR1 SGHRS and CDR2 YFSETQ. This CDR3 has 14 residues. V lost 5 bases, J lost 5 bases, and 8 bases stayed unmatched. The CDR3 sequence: CASSMAGTGNEQYF. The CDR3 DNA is TGCGCCAGCAGTATGGCCGGGACAGGGAACGAGCAGTACTTC.

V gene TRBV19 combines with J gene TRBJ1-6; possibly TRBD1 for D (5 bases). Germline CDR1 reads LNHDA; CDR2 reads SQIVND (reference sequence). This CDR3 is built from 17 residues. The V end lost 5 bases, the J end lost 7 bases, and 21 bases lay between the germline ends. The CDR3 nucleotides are TGTGCCAGTAGTGGTGGGGCAGGTGGGAATCTCAATTCACCCCTCCACTTT. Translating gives CASSGGAGGNLNSPLHF.

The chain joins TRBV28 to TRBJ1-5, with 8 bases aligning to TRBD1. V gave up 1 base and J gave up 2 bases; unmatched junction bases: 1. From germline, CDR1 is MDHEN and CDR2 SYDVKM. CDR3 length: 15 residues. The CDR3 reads CASSLLTGGNQPQHF. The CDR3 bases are TGTGCCAGCAGTTTATTGACAGGGGGCAATCAGCCCCAGCATTTT.